The rows below give T cell receptor beta chains drawn from one sample of a study of tumor-infiltrating lymphocytes in primary liver carcinoma. TCRdb reanalysed the multiplex PCR reads using MiXCR and keeps one entry per CDR3 protein. The profile shows about 120,000 distinct CDR3 sequences, 55% to 70% of them singletons. The sequencing sample was made of tumor-adjacent normal liver tissue. Source of these receptors: a woman in her sixties or seventies with primary liver carcinoma and hepatitis B virus infection. CDR3s include the opening cysteine and the closing phenylalanine or tryptophan. D genes are given only for firm matches. For some rows the clone size is stated as once, few or many, or as a class when expanded; others skip it.

D	V	size	J	CDR3	DNA
TRBD1	TRBV6-5	.	TRBJ1-2	CASSPRGGRSANYGYAF	TGTGCCAGCAGCCCTCGAGGGGGCAGGTCGGCTAACTATGGCTACGCTTTC
.	TRBV6-1	.	TRBJ2-7	CANNPTGVDSYEQYF	TGTGCCAACAACCCAACGGGGGTGGATTCATACGAGCAGTACTTC
TRBD2	TRBV11-2	.	TRBJ2-7	CANTLVAGNTYEQYF	TGTGCCAACACCCTAGTAGCGGGGAACACTTACGAGCAGTACTTC
TRBD2	TRBV7-2	.	TRBJ2-7	CASSSSGPSYEQYF	TGTGCCAGCAGCTCTAGCGGACCCTCCTACGAGCAGTACTTC
.	TRBV7-3	.	TRBJ2-7	CASSPTGGDYEQYF	TGTGCCAGCAGCCCCACCGGCGGGGACTACGAGCAGTACTTC
.	TRBV29-1	.	TRBJ2-3	CSVEALDRVGVSTDSQYF	TGCAGCGTTGAAGCGTTGGATAGGGTGGGGGTTAGCACAGATTCGCAGTATTTT
.	TRBV5-1	.	TRBJ1-6	CASSLKEGTPSPLHF	TGCGCCAGCAGCTTGAAAGAGGGGACACCTTCACCCCTCCACTTT
.	TRBV12-5	once	TRBJ2-5	CANGTSDGPGETQYF	TGTGCTAATGGTACCTCGGACGGCCCGGGAGAGACCCAGTACTTC
.	TRBV11-2	.	TRBJ2-1	CASSLRWWNSEQFF	TGTGCCAGCAGCTTAAGGTGGTGGAACAGTGAGCAATTCTTC
.	TRBV5-1	.	TRBJ2-7	CASSLDSEAYEQYF	TGCGCCAGCAGCTTGGATAGCGAAGCCTACGAGCAGTACTTC
.	TRBV11-2	.	TRBJ2-1	CANTLGVGTDNEQFF	TGTGCTAACACCTTAGGGGTGGGGACGGACAATGAGCAGTTCTTC
.	TRBV6-5	.	TRBJ2-5	CASSNRAVGAETQYF	TGTGCCAGCAGTAACAGGGCTGTGGGGGCCGAGACCCAGTACTTC
.	TRBV11-2	.	TRBJ2-3	CASSRGDRTSMDTQYF	TGTGCCAGCAGTCGAGGGGACCGTACTAGCATGGATACGCAGTATTTC
.	TRBV28	.	TRBJ2-1	CAGSLLHERFF	TGTGCCGGCAGTTTGCTGCACGAGCGGTTCTTC
.	TRBV6-2/TRBV6-3	many	TRBJ1-5	CASSYGGYSNQPQHF	TGTGCCAGCAGTTACGGAGGATATAGCAATCAGCCCCAGCATTTT
.	TRBV2	few	TRBJ2-5	CASTRPVKTQYF	TGTGCCAGCACCAGACCAGTCAAGACCCAGTACTTC
TRBD2	TRBV11-2	.	TRBJ2-7	CANTLDWVSLAGSYEQYF	TGTGCCAACACCTTAGATTGGGTCAGTCTAGCGGGTTCCTACGAGCAGTACTTC
.	TRBV12-3/TRBV12-4	many	TRBJ1-1	CASSSREGTEAFF	TGTGCCAGCAGTTCCCGCGAGGGCACTGAAGCTTTCTTT
TRBD2	TRBV28	.	TRBJ2-2	CASSLQGTSPLTGELFF	TGTGCCAGCAGCCTCCAGGGGACTAGTCCTCTCACCGGGGAGCTGTTTTTT
.	TRBV10-2	.	TRBJ1-1	CAGTPSGNTEAIF	TGCGCCGGCACCCCCAGTGGGAACACTGAAGCTATCTTT
.	TRBV9	.	TRBJ1-2	CASSPRGGNYGYTF	TGTGCCAGCAGCCCCCGTGGAGGGAACTATGGCTACACCTTC
.	TRBV12-3/TRBV12-4	.	TRBJ2-2	CADSFWGGNTGELFF	TGTGCCGACAGTTTCTGGGGCGGTAACACCGGGGAGCTGTTTTTT
.	TRBV4-2	.	TRBJ1-2	CASSRGDYGYNF	TGTGCCAGCAGTCGGGGAGACTATGGCTACAACTTC
.	TRBV7-8	once	TRBJ2-3	CASSHDSVGDTQYF	TGTGCCAGTAGCCACGACAGTGTTGGAGATACGCAGTATTTT
.	TRBV11-2	.	TRBJ2-2	CVSSSLALGIGELFF	TGTGTCAGCAGCTCCCTGGCCCTAGGGATCGGGGAGCTGTTTTTT
.	TRBV28	once	TRBJ2-4	CASSPSYIAEENIQYF	TGTGCCAGCAGTCCCTCCTACATCGCAGAGGAAAACATTCAGTACTTC
.	TRBV11-2	.	TRBJ2-2	CARSLLAANTGELFF	TGTGCCCGCAGCTTACTCGCTGCGAACACAGGGGAGCTGTTTTTT
TRBD1	TRBV7-9	.	TRBJ1-3	CASSNLFGTGDFGNTIYF	TGCGCCAGCAGCAACCTTTTCGGGACAGGTGACTTTGGAAACACCATATATTTT
.	TRBV11-2	.	TRBJ2-1	CVSSRLNPEVANVQFF	TGTGTCAGTAGCCGACTAAACCCCGAGGTTGCCAATGTGCAGTTCTTC
.	TRBV5-5	.	TRBJ2-7	CASSLGGTACYEHYF	TGTGCCAGCAGTTTGGGTGGGACCGCTTGCTACGAGCATTACTTC
.	TRBV11-2	.	TRBJ2-6	CVNSLGGAGANVLTF	TGTGTCAACAGCTTAGGGGGTGCAGGGGCCAACGTCCTGACTTTC
.	TRBV29-1	.	TRBJ1-1	CRYSQGAYTEAFF	TGCAGGTACAGCCAGGGTGCGTACACTGAAGCTTTCTTT
.	TRBV6-5	.	TRBJ2-2	CASILSWTNTGELFF	TGTGCCAGCATACTATCATGGACGAACACCGGGGAGCTGTTTTTT
.	TRBV28	few	TRBJ2-3	CASSLDGYSGRADTQYF	TGTGCCAGCAGTTTAGACGGGTATAGCGGTAGAGCAGATACGCAGTATTTT
.	TRBV4-1	.	TRBJ1-5	CASSQASAGMGRVRGNQPQHF	TGCGCCAGCAGCCAAGCGTCCGCAGGGATGGGAAGGGTCCGGGGCAATCAGCCCCAGCATTTT
TRBD2	TRBV10-3	many	TRBJ2-1	CAIRPGLAGNEQFF	TGTGCCATCAGACCGGGACTAGCGGGGAATGAGCAGTTCTTC
.	TRBV5-4	.	TRBJ2-3	CASSLGGISTDTQYF	TGTGCCAGCAGCCTAGGGGGGATCAGCACAGATACGCAGTATTTT
TRBD1	TRBV13	.	TRBJ2-2	CATSFGQGGAGELFF	TGTGCCACCAGCTTTGGACAGGGTGGGGCCGGGGAGCTGTTTTTT
.	TRBV28	.	TRBJ2-3	CASSPNISTDTQYF	TGTGCCAGCAGCCCGAACATAAGCACAGATACACAGTATTTT
TRBD2	TRBV12-3/TRBV12-4	once	TRBJ2-7	CANSQQASGRGYEQYF	TGTGCCAACAGCCAGCAAGCTAGCGGGAGGGGCTACGAACAGTACTTC
TRBD1	TRBV28	.	TRBJ2-3	CASSIPDRVNTDTQYF	TGTGCCAGCAGTATACCGGACAGGGTTAACACAGATACGCAGTATTTT
.	TRBV11-2	.	TRBJ2-3	CASTYPGRTQYF	TGTGCCAGCACCTACCCCGGGCGTACGCAGTATTTT
TRBD1	TRBV11-2	.	TRBJ2-3	CACSRGQGSGSDTQYF	TGTGCCTGCAGCAGAGGACAGGGCAGTGGTTCAGATACGCAGTATTTT
.	TRBV4-1	.	TRBJ2-2	CASSQGPETKNTWELFF	TGCGCCAGCAGCCAAGGTCCGGAGACAAAGAACACCTGGGAGCTGTTTTTC
TRBD2	TRBV11-2	.	TRBJ2-7	CASSAIPRLAGGRKPYEQYF	TGTGCCAGCAGCGCCATTCCCCGACTAGCGGGAGGGCGGAAACCCTACGAGCAGTACTTC
.	TRBV12-3/TRBV12-4	.	TRBJ2-7	CANSGQGLAYEQYF	TGTGCCAACAGTGGCCAGGGACTTGCCTACGAGCAGTACTTC
TRBD1	TRBV6-5	.	TRBJ1-1	CASRRWTGEYAKAFF	TGTGCCAGCCGTAGGTGGACAGGGGAGTACGCTAAAGCTTTCTTT
TRBD2	TRBV29-1	few	TRBJ2-5	CSGVTSGRSGTQYF	TGCAGCGGGGTGACTAGCGGGAGGTCCGGGACCCAGTACTTC
TRBD1	TRBV7-3	few	TRBJ2-2	CASSTTGNTGKLFF	TGTGCCAGCAGCACGACAGGGAACACCGGGAAGCTGTTTTTT
TRBD2	TRBV5-1	few	TRBJ2-5	CASVPSPSGSETQYF	TGCGCCAGTGTCCCGTCCCCTAGCGGGAGCGAGACCCAGTACTTC
.	TRBV29-1	.	TRBJ1-1	CSGHGGAGLSTEAFF	TGCAGCGGGCACGGGGGGGCCGGGCTGAGCACTGAAGCTTTCTTC
.	TRBV28	once	TRBJ1-2	CGSSGSDGGNYGYTF	TGTGGCAGCAGTGGATCGGACGGAGGTAACTATGGCTACACCTTC
.	TRBV11-2	.	TRBJ1-1	CASSHLPDTSELNTEAFF	TGTGCCAGCAGCCATCTCCCAGATACGAGTGAATTAAACACTGAAGCTTTCTTT
.	TRBV4-2	.	TRBJ2-2	CASSAFRIDIGEQFF	TGTGCCAGCAGCGCCTTTCGGATAGACATCGGGGAGCAGTTTTTT
.	TRBV5-4	.	TRBJ1-2	CASSLALAGVDGYAF	TGTGCCAGCAGCTTGGCCCTGGCAGGGGTGGATGGCTACGCCTTC
.	TRBV4-1	.	TRBJ2-7	CASSQEARRAAGQYF	TGCGCCAGCAGCCAAGAGGCGAGACGAGCGGCCGGGCAGTACTTC
TRBD1	TRBV28	.	TRBJ2-5	CASSHRDRVQETQYF	TGTGCCAGCAGTCACCGGGACAGGGTCCAAGAGACCCAGTACTTC
TRBD2	TRBV11-1	.	TRBJ2-3	CAGSFPGGRADTKYF	TGTGCCGGCAGCTTCCCGGGAGGGCGAGCAGATACGAAATATTTT
.	TRBV5-1	few	TRBJ2-1	CASSLMAGLTVSYNEQFF	TGCGCCAGCAGCTTGATGGCGGGTCTCACGGTCTCCTACAATGAGCAGTTCTTC